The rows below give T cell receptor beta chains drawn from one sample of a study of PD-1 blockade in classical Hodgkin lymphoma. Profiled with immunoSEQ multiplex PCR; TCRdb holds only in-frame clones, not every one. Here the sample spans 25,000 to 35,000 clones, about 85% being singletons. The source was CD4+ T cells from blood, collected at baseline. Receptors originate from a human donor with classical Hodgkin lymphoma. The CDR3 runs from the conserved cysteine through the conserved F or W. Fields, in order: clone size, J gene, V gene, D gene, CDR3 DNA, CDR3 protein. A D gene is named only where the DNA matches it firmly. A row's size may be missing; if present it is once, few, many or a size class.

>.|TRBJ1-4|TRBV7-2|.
TGTGCCAGCAGCCCGACACGGGCTAATGAAAAACTGTTTTTT
CASSPTRANEKLFF
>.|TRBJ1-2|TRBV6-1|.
TGTGCCAGCAGTGAACGACAGCTCTACGACGGCTACACCTTC
CASSERQLYDGYTF
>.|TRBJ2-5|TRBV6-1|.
TGTGCCAGCACCCAACAGTTCCAAGAGACCCAGTACTTC
CASTQQFQETQYF
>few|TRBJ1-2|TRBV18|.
TGTGCCAGCTCACCGCGGACAGAGGGACGTGGCTACACCTTC
CASSPRTEGRGYTF
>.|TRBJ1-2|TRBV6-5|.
TGTGCCAGCACTCAAATCCCTTACGGGTCCGGCTACACCTTC
CASTQIPYGSGYTF
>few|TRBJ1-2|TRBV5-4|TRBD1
TGTGCCAGCAGCTCCGACAGGGCGTATGGCTACACCTTC
CASSSDRAYGYTF
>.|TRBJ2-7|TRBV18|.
TGTGCCAGCTCACCACCCAACAGGGAAGAAGAGCAGTACTTC
CASSPPNREEEQYF
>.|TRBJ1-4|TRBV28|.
TGTGCCAGCAGTTCTACAGGGTTTGCAACTAATGAAAAACTGTTTTTT
CASSSTGFATNEKLFF
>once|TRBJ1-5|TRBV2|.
TGTGCCAGCAGGGGAGGAGTCAATCAGCCCCAGCATTTT
CASRGGVNQPQHF
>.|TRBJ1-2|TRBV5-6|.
TGTGCCAGCAGCCCCGGGAGAGGGAACTATGGCTACACCTTC
CASSPGRGNYGYTF
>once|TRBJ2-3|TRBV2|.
TGTGCCAGCAAGGCCGTTACAGATACGCAGTATTTT
CASKAVTDTQYF
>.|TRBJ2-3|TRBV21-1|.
TGTGCCAGCAGCAGAATACCGACAGCGCCTGGTGATAGCACAGATACGCAGTATTTT
CASSRIPTAPGDSTDTQYF
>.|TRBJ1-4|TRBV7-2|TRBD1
TGTGCCAGCAGCCAACAGGGGGCCTTAAGGGAAAAACTGTTTTTT
CASSQQGALREKLFF
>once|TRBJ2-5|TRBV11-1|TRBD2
TGTGCCAGCAGCTTACTAGCGGGAGGGACCCAGTACTTC
CASSLLAGGTQYF
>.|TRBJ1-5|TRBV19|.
TGTGCCAGTAGTCCCAGGGGAAACCAGCCCCAGCATTTT
CASSPRGNQPQHF
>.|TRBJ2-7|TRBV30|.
TGTGCCTGGAGCAAGGACAACTACGAGCAGTACTTC
CAWSKDNYEQYF
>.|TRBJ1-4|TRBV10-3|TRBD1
TGTGCCATCAGTGCTCAGCCGGGACAGGGGGCCCCTACAACTAATGAAAAACTGTTTTTT
CAISAQPGQGAPTTNEKLFF
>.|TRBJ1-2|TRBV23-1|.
TGCGCCAGCGCAGCAAAATCTTACAGGGACGACTATGGCTACACCTTC
CASAAKSYRDDYGYTF
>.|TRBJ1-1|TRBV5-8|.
TGTGCCAGCAGCCCTATATGGGCTTTCTTT
CASSPIWAFF
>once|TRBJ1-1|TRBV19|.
TGTGCCAGTACCCTCGGAGTGGGGAGGACTGAAGCTTTCTTT
CASTLGVGRTEAFF
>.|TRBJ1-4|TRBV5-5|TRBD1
TGTGCCAGCAGTACCAGACAGGGGGAAGTTAATGAAAAACTGTTTTTT
CASSTRQGEVNEKLFF
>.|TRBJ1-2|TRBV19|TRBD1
TGTGCCAGTAGTACTCGGGACAGGGGGAACTATGGCTACACCTTC
CASSTRDRGNYGYTF
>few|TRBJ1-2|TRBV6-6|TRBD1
TGTGCCAGCTCTACAGGGGGCTCTGGCTACACCTTC
CASSTGGSGYTF
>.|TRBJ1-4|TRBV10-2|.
TGCGCCAGTTCGAACAGGGCCCTTAATGAAAAACTGTTTTTT
CASSNRALNEKLFF
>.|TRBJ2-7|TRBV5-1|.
TGCGCCAGCAGGCTGGAACCGCGGACCTACGAGCAGTACTTC
CASRLEPRTYEQYF
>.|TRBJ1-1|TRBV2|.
TGTGCCAGCAGTCAGGGGAGTAGCACTGAAGCTTTCTTT
CASSQGSSTEAFF
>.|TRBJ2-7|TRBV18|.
TGTGCCAGCTCACCCGGCGGAACTTACGAGCAGTACTTC
CASSPGGTYEQYF
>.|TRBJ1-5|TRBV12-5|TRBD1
TGTGCTAGTGGTATTAGAGCAGGGGGGTTCAATCAGCCCCAGCATTTT
CASGIRAGGFNQPQHF
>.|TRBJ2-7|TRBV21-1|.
TGTGCCAGCAGCACGTCTCCAGGACAGCCGGAGTACGAGCAGTACTTC
CASSTSPGQPEYEQYF
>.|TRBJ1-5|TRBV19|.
TGTGCCAGTAGTAACCGACAAGAAAATCAGCCCCAGCATTTT
CASSNRQENQPQHF
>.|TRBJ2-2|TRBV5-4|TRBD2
TGTGCCAGCAGCTCCGGGACTAGCGGGAGGGCGAACACCGGGGAGCTGTTTTTT
CASSSGTSGRANTGELFF
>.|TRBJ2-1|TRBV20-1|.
TGCACCTACCAGGGTCCCAATGAGCAGTTCTTC
CTYQGPNEQFF
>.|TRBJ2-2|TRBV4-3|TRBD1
TGCGCCAGCAGCCTTCAGGACAGGGGAGGTACCGGGGAGCTGTTTTTT
CASSLQDRGGTGELFF
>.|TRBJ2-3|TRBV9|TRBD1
TGTGCCAGCAGCCTGCGGACAGGGACTAGCACAGATACGCAGTATTTT
CASSLRTGTSTDTQYF
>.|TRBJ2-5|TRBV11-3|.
TGTGCCAGCAGCTTAGGTGCGCAAGAGACCCAGTACTTC
CASSLGAQETQYF
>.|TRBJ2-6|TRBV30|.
TGTGCCTGGCGGCCTGGGGCCAACGTCCTGACTTTC
CAWRPGANVLTF
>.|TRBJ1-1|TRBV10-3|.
TGTGCCATCAGTGATCAGGGAGGGAGGACTGAAGCTTTCTTT
CAISDQGGRTEAFF
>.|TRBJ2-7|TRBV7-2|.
TGTGCCAGCAGCTCCGGACACTATGACTACGAGCAGTACTTC
CASSSGHYDYEQYF
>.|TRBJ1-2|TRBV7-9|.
TGTGCCAGCAGTTCATTTTCGACAGCCGCCTATGGCTACACCTTC
CASSSFSTAAYGYTF
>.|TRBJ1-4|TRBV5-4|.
TGTGCCAGCAGAAGACAGGAGGATCCTGAAAAACTGTTTTTT
CASRRQEDPEKLFF
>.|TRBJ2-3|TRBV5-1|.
TGCGCCAGCAGAAGGGGCGGAAGAGGGGATACGCAGTATTTT
CASRRGGRGDTQYF
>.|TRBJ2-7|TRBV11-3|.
TGTGCCAGCAGCTTAGCCCGGACGGCTGCCTCCCCCTACGAGCAGTACTTC
CASSLARTAASPYEQYF
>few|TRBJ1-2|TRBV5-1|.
TGCGCCAGCAGCTTGGAAGAAAACTATGGCTACACCTTC
CASSLEENYGYTF
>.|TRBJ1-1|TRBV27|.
TGTGCCAGCTCCCCTCAGGGAAAGATGAACACTGAAGCTTTCTTT
CASSPQGKMNTEAFF
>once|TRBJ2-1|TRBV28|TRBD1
TGTGCCAGCAGTTTAGGGGGACAGCCCATGGATGAGCAGTTCTTC
CASSLGGQPMDEQFF
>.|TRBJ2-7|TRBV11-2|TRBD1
TGTGCCAGCAGCTTAGCAGGGGGCAATTACGAGCAGTACTTC
CASSLAGGNYEQYF
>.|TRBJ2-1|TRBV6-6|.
TGTGCCAGCAGTTACGGCGGCTCCTACAATGAGCAGTTCTTC
CASSYGGSYNEQFF
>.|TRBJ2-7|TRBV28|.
TGTGCCAGCAGCCCGTTCCGGGGCGCCTACGAGCAGTACTTC
CASSPFRGAYEQYF
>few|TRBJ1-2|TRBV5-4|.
TGTGCCAGCAGCTCGGAACGGCAGTATGGCTACACCTTC
CASSSERQYGYTF